The 9 T cell receptor beta chains reported below all come from one sample, sequenced in a study of metastatic and nonmetastatic thyroid tumors. From the PCR reads, TCRdb re-called clones with MiXCR. The table lists roughly 63,000 clones, about 17% of them singletons, with just under 9.5% in the top ten. All patients were treatment-naive before thyroid surgery. The sample was blood. All receptors come from a male donor with papillary thyroid cancer or a benign thyroid nodule (not recorded which). Some clones in this sample may be carry-over from other donors' samples.

This clone has ten or more counts. CDR3 residues: CASSNQGITDTQYF. In DNA form, the CDR3 reads TGTGCCAGTAGTAACCAGGGGATAACAGATACGCAGTATTTT. J is TRBJ2-3 and V is TRBV19; the D gene is possibly TRBD1 (6 bases). V lost 4 bases to trimming and J lost 3 bases, with 11 bases between them. This CDR3 contains 14 residues. Germline loops: CDR1 LNHDA, CDR2 SQIVND (reference sequence).

This clone was detected ten times or more. The chain is built from TRBV6-2 or TRBV6-3 and TRBJ1-3, with a tentative D call TRBD1 (6 bases). Germline CDR1 MNHEY, CDR2 SVGEGT. There are 16 residues in the CDR3. The V gene lost 2 bases and the J gene lost 1 base, with 12 bases spanning the gap. CDR3 in amino acids: CASSYTGTQSGNTIYF. The CDR3 coding sequence is TGTGCCAGCAGTTACACCGGGACACAATCTGGAAACACCATATATTTT.

This clone appeared many times. The chain is built from TRBV5-6 and TRBJ2-2, with 10 positions matching TRBD1. CDR1 is SGHDT and CDR2 is YYEEEE in the germline V gene. Trimming took 5 bases from V and 3 from J; bases not matched to a gene: 4. The CDR3 spans 15 residues. The CDR3 coding sequence is TGTGCCAGCAGTTGGGACAGGGGTGACACCGGGGAGCTGTTTTTT. It yields the protein CASSWDRGDTGELFF.

In its sample, this clone is medium-sized. The chain recombines TRBV5-6 with TRBJ2-4, with 10 bases matching TRBD1. Germline CDR1 reads SGHDT; CDR2 reads YYEEEE. The CDR3 sequence is 16 residues long. J was trimmed by 5 bases and V by 4 bases; bases with no gene match: 9. The CDR3, as DNA: TGTGCCAGCAGCGCACTAACCGGGACAGGGGAAAACATTCAGTACTTC. It is translated as CASSALTGTGENIQYF.

This clone was observed many times. V usage is TRBV20-1 and J usage is TRBJ1-4, with TRBD1 identical over 9 bases. This CDR3 comprises 14 residues. The ends lost 3 bases at V and 7 bases at J; junction bases unmatched: 6. Germline V gene lookup returns CDR1 DFQATT and CDR2 SNEGSKA (reference sequence). In DNA, the CDR3 is TGCAGTGCTAGGGGACAGGGAGCTTTTGAAAAACTGTTTTTT. The encoded protein is CSARGQGAFEKLFF.

The sample holds many counts of this clone. The V call is TRBV7-9, the J call TRBJ2-1, with 9 bases aligning to TRBD2. Trimming took 1 base from V and 7 from J; bases not matched to a gene: 5. The germline CDR1 and CDR2 sequences are SEHNR and FQNEAQ (reference sequence). The CDR3 is 15 amino acids. CDR3 sequence reads: CASSLVSSGKNEQFF. CDR3 nucleotides: TGTGCCAGCAGCTTAGTGTCTAGCGGGAAGAATGAGCAGTTCTTC.

This clone was seen repeatedly, ten times or more. V usage is TRBV6-6 and J usage is TRBJ2-5; tentatively, D is TRBD1 or TRBD2 (5 bases each). V dropped 2 bases and J dropped 5 bases, with 15 bases sitting between them. The CDR3 runs 15 residues. CDR1 and CDR2 (germline): MNHNY, SVGAGI (reference sequence). CDR3 bases: TGTGCCAGCAGTTACACCGGGGCCGGCGGGGAGACCCAGTACTTC. Translated: CASSYTGAGGETQYF.

This clone was observed at least ten times. The J gene is TRBJ2-3, the V gene TRBV12-3 or TRBV12-4, with a weak D call TRBD2 (7 bases). The CDR3 is made up of 14 amino acids. The V end lost 10 bases, the J end lost 4 bases, and 18 bases lay between the germline ends. The CDR3 DNA reads as TGTGCCACGTCGGGCGGGGAGGGGGCAGATACGCAGTATTTT. Translating gives CATSGGEGADTQYF.

This clone was picked up many times. V and J are TRBV19 and TRBJ2-3; D is unresolved. The CDR3 runs 13 residues. V lost 3 bases to trimming and J lost 1 base, with 5 bases between them. Germline values: CDR1 LNHDA, CDR2 SQIVND (reference sequence). CDR3 sequence reads: CASSIIGTDTQYF. The CDR3 nucleotides read TGTGCCAGTAGTATTATTGGCACAGATACGCAGTATTTT.